The source of this T cell receptor (beta chain) is a study of cytomegalovirus exposure and HLA in healthy donors. Whole-study results and caveats: Later, an analysis found that TCR clusters from the first cohort tended to co-occur in the 90 to 150 validation repertoires. Cytomegalovirus-associated TCR beta chains were listed, numbering approximately 150.

Note on this clone: The antigen is unknown.

Unmatched junction bases numbered 8, after V lost 4 bases and J lost 2 bases. Looked up from germline, CDR1 is SGHRS and CDR2 is YFSETQ. The CDR3 covers 15 residues. Using immunoSEQ multiplex PCR, the repertoire was profiled, and TCRdb retains in-frame clones only, with some absent. Among tens of thousands of clones listed, about 96% were seen once. The donors were part of the validation cohort of roughly 110 subjects. That cohort was separate from the first cohort, which comprised some 670 subjects. Input material: PBMCs. The chain has TRBV5-1 and TRBJ2-7; TRBD1 agrees at 8 bases. The sequence derives from a woman aged 18 to 35 in good health and CMV-seronegative. Here the CDR3 DNA reads TGCGCCAGCAGCAAGCTCCGGGACAGGACCTACGAGCAGTACTTC. Translation gives CASSKLRDRTYEQYF.